This T cell receptor (beta chain) originates from a study of T cell changes during pregnancy in multiple sclerosis. Method: immunoSEQ multiplex PCR; TCRdb's copy keeps in-frame clones and lacks some. The sample has tens of thousands of clones, around 93% seen once. The V end lost 1 base, the J end lost 10 bases, and 10 bases lay between the germline ends. The CDR3 extends over 12 amino acids. The germline V gene has CDR1 GTSNPN and CDR2 SVGIG (reference sequence). The chain links TRBV30 to TRBJ1-4; D unresolved. The sequences come from CD4+ T cells from peripheral blood mononuclear cells, collected in the first trimester of pregnancy. This sequence originates from a female donor with multiple sclerosis, enrolled in a pregnancy study. The CDR3 DNA reads as TGTGCCTGGAGTGGACAAGAAGGAAAACTGTTTTTT. Residues: CAWSGQEGKLFF.